This section outlines one T cell receptor beta chain sequence together with its context. Germline assignment: CDR1 MNHEY and CDR2 SMNVEV (reference sequence). J was trimmed by 2 bases and V by 5 bases; bases with no gene match: 10. The CDR3 is 16 amino acids. The assay was immunoSEQ multiplex PCR, and TCRdb's table has in-frame clones only and misses some. The sample has around 100,000 clones, 85% to 90% seen once. These data belong to a study of blood T cell repertoires in COVID-19. The clonotype comes from a human donor in a cohort sampled during active COVID-19. Source material: peripheral blood. The chain uses TRBV27 and TRBJ1-1, with 8 bases lining up with TRBD1. The CDR3 DNA reads TGTGCCAGCAGTAGGCAGGGGGCAACCCTCAACACTGAAGCTTTCTTT. Translation: CASSRQGATLNTEAFF.